The clone carrying this TCR beta chain was detected once. Its antigen is still unknown. Before the COVID-19 pandemic, during about 2011-2018, CD4+ T cells were taken from unexposed donors. Germline V gives CDR1 LNHDA, CDR2 SQIVND (reference sequence). The CDR3 is 14 residues long. Trimming took off 2 bases at V and 4 bases at J, with 11 bases between the two ends. The entry originates in a study of CD4 T cells in relation to SARS-CoV-2 and coronaviruses. Naive and memory CD4+ T cell DNA was deep-sequenced without culture. Measured with immunoSEQ multiplex PCR; TCRdb has only the in-frame clones, and not every one. This sample has 50,000 to 70,000 clones, with 87% found just once. Study results and limitations: Crossreactivity was assessed only for spike protein, not other viral proteins. Roughly 65% of donors had memory CD4+ clonotypes crossrecognizing SARS-CoV-2 and common cold coronavirus spike. SARS-CoV-2-driven expansion was significantly weaker in crossreactive than monoreactive clones.

V is TRBV19 and J is TRBJ1-2; D remains unclear. The clonotype originates from a human donor in good health. Sample: memory CD4+ T cells from PBMCs. The CDR3 DNA reads TGTGCCAGTAGTATACCTCAGGCGGTCTATGGCTACACCTTC. It yields the protein CASSIPQAVYGYTF.